A single sample is the source of the 14 T cell receptor beta chains below, sequenced in a study of identical twins. TCRdb redid the calling of the 5' RACE reads with MiXCR, one entry per CDR3 protein. Among about 530,000 distinct CDR3 sequences listed, about 16% were seen once. These same data were also listed under a study on yellow fever vaccine responses in identical twins.

The source material was CD4+ T cells sorted from blood. These receptors all stem from a young woman in good health.

The rearrangement joins TRBV2 to TRBJ2-1; 8 bases align to TRBD2. V gave up 7 bases and J gave up 1 base; unmatched junction bases: 3. Germline lookup yields CDR1 SNHLY and CDR2 FYNNEI. CDR3 length: 14 amino acids. The CDR3 loop is CASKSGSSYNEQFF. The CDR3 DNA sequence: TGTGCCAGCAAGAGCGGGAGTTCCTACAATGAGCAGTTCTTC.

This clonotype was seen more than once but under ten times. This rearrangement joins TRBV20-1 to TRBJ2-2; a possible D gene is TRBD1 (5 bases). Trimming left V 4 bases short and J 2 bases short, with 11 bases between. The germline V gene has CDR1 DFQATT and CDR2 SNEGSKA (reference sequence). The CDR3 runs to 14 residues. The CDR3 region is CSAIGADNTGELFF. The CDR3 nucleotides read TGCAGTGCTATTGGGGCCGACAACACCGGGGAGCTGTTTTTT.

The rearrangement joins TRBV5-5 to TRBJ2-7; 13 nucleotides agree with TRBD2. The J segment lost 2 bases and the V segment lost 3 bases, leaving 5 bases of the junction unmatched. Germline CDR1 is SGHKS and CDR2 is YYEKEE (reference sequence). The CDR3 extends over 16 amino acids. CDR3 amino acids: CASSSTGTSGTYEQYF. CDR3 nucleotides: TGTGCCAGCAGCTCTACCGGGACTAGCGGGACCTACGAGCAGTACTTC.

There are a few counts of this clonotype. The chain couples TRBV6-1 to TRBJ2-3; D gene unclear. V lost 0 bases, J lost 7 bases, and 11 bases lay in between. From germline, CDR1 is MNHNS and CDR2 SASEGT. CDR3 length: 14 residues. CDR3: CASSEAQGPYTQYF. The CDR3 DNA is TGTGCCAGCAGTGAAGCGCAAGGGCCGTATACGCAGTATTTT.

This clonotype was observed a handful of times. V is TRBV12-3 or TRBV12-4 and J is TRBJ2-5, with 8 nucleotides matching TRBD2. V was pared by 3 bases and J by 5 bases, with 8 bases of the junction left unmatched. This CDR3 spans 15 amino acids. The CDR3 sequence: CASSLGREGVETQYF. The DNA for the CDR3 is TGTGCCAGCAGTTTGGGACGGGAGGGCGTTGAGACCCAGTACTTC.

This clonotype has only a few counts. The chain uses TRBV7-9 and TRBJ2-3; 12 bases line up with TRBD2. This CDR3 is 14 amino acids long. Per the germline V gene, CDR1 is SEHNR and CDR2 is FQNEAQ (reference sequence). V lost 6 bases to trimming and J lost 6 bases; unmatched junction nucleotides: 4. The CDR3 here is CASRRLAGVDTQYF. For the CDR3, the DNA is TGTGCCAGCAGGAGACTAGCGGGAGTGGATACGCAGTATTTT. The whole variable domain, filled in from reference TRBV7-9 and TRBJ2-3, reads DTGVSQNPRHKITKRGQNVTFRCDPISEHNRLYWYRQTLGQGPEFLTYFQNEAQLEKSRLLSDRFSAERPKGSFSTLEIQRTEQGDSAMYLCASRRLAGVDTQYFGPGTRLTVL.

The table lists this clonotype with a few counts. V is TRBV2 and J is TRBJ2-2, with TRBD2 matching 8 bases. CDR1 and CDR2 (germline): SNHLY, FYNNEI. V shed 4 bases and J 7 bases; nucleotides not matched to a gene: 8. CDR3 length equals 15 residues. CDR3 bases: TGTGCCAGCAGTGCGGGGGGGCCTTGGAACGGGGAGCTGTTTTTT. This sequence encodes CASSAGGPWNGELFF.

The chain uses TRBV4-1 and TRBJ1-1; D remains ambiguous. Germline loops: CDR1 MGHRA, CDR2 YSYEKL. The CDR3 covers 17 residues. The V end lost 0 bases, the J end lost 0 bases, and 14 bases lay between the germline ends. The DNA of the CDR3 is TGCGCCAGCAGCCAAGACCCCCCCGAGGCACTGAACACTGAAGCTTTCTTT. Protein: CASSQDPPEALNTEAFF.

This clonotype was seen many times. The chain couples TRBV12-3 or TRBV12-4 to TRBJ1-1; tentatively, D is TRBD1 (6 bases). This CDR3 contains 13 residues. V gave up 6 bases and J gave up 2 bases, with 10 bases separating them. CDR3 bases: TGTGCCAGCAGACCACAGGGAAACACTGAAGCTTTCTTT. Encoded protein: CASRPQGNTEAFF.

This clonotype was counted between two and nine times. The chain links TRBV11-2 to TRBJ1-6; D remains unclear. In germline, CDR1 is SGHAT, CDR2 FQNNGV. V shed 1 base and J shed 7 bases, with 5 bases lying between them. The CDR3 is 13 amino acids. CDR3 region: CASSLVRNSPLHF. CDR3 in DNA: TGTGCCAGCAGCTTAGTGCGGAATTCACCCCTCCACTTT.

The chain couples TRBV11-2 to TRBJ2-7, with 11 nucleotides matching TRBD2. V shed 8 bases, J shed 4 bases, and the junction held 7 bases outside the gene matches. The CDR3 is 14 amino acids. From germline, CDR1 is SGHAT and CDR2 FQNNGV. For the CDR3, the DNA is TGTGCCAGCCGCATAGCGGGAGGGCCGTACGAGCAGTACTTC. Residues: CASRIAGGPYEQYF.

The chain joins TRBV5-6 to TRBJ2-1, with 7 positions matching TRBD2. The V segment lost 4 bases and the J segment 3 bases; nucleotides outside the gene matches: 4. The CDR3 length is 14 residues. Germline lookup yields CDR1 SGHDT and CDR2 YYEEEE. DNA of the CDR3: TGTGCCAGCAGCGGACTAGACCTCTACAATGAGCAGTTCTTC. Protein product: CASSGLDLYNEQFF.

This chain joins TRBV6-1 and TRBJ2-2; 9 positions agree with TRBD2. The CDR3 spans 18 residues. Losses at the gene ends were 2 bases for V and 4 bases for J; bases not matched to a gene: 11. The germline V gene encodes CDR1 MNHNS and CDR2 SASEGT. CDR3: CASSETGGLAGSTGELFF. Here the CDR3 DNA reads TGTGCCAGCAGTGAAACCGGGGGGCTAGCGGGAAGCACCGGGGAGCTGTTTTTT.

The rearrangement uses TRBV3-1 and TRBJ2-7; D may be TRBD1 or TRBD2 (5 bases each). The ends were cut back, 4 bases at V and 3 bases at J, with 13 bases in the middle. The CDR3 consists of 14 residues. In germline, CDR1 is LGHDT, CDR2 YNNKEL (reference sequence). This chain's CDR3 is CASSPGTQIYEQYF. The CDR3 DNA reads as TGTGCCAGCAGCCCCGGGACCCAGATCTACGAGCAGTACTTC.